This TCR beta chain was identified during a study of control samples from healthy donors and cancer patients. The V gene's germline CDR1 is MNHEY and CDR2 SVGAGI. V was pared by 0 bases and J by 1 base, with 2 bases of the junction left unmatched. This CDR3 has 16 amino acids. The repertoire was sequenced with immunoSEQ multiplex PCR; TCRdb's copy has only in-frame clones and lacks some. The data show about 51,000 clones, about 90% seen once. The sample comprised PBMCs. The receptor's source is a man aged 50 to 60 with head and neck cancer. The J gene is TRBJ2-4, the V gene TRBV6-5; 8 bases line up with TRBD1. The CDR3 spells CASSYSTGGAKNIQYF. CDR3 bases: TGTGCCAGCAGTTACTCAACAGGGGGGGCCAAAAACATTCAGTACTTC.